This T cell receptor beta chain was profiled in a study of cytomegalovirus exposure and HLA in healthy donors. Comment on this clone: Its target is not known.

Here immunoSEQ multiplex PCR was the method, and the copy in TCRdb shows in-frame clones only, minus some. The top ten hold over 5.5% of the sample, which has 150,000 to 200,000 clones, about four fifths seen once. The study's findings and limits: The listing of 150 or so TCR beta chains classed them as cytomegalovirus-associated. The tendency of first-cohort TCR clusters to co-occur in the 130 or so validation repertoires was identified by a subsequent analysis.

The V segment lost 4 bases and the J segment 1 base; nucleotides outside the gene matches: 6. Germline V gene data show CDR1 as SGHTA and CDR2 as FQGTGA. The CDR3 is 15 residues long. The source is a man younger than 35 in good health and CMV-seropositive. Specimen: PBMCs. This sequence joins TRBV7-3 and TRBJ1-2; 7 bases map to TRBD1. CDR3 amino acids: CASSSDGTVNYGYTF. CDR3 sequence (DNA): TGTGCCAGCAGCTCAGACGGGACAGTTAACTATGGCTACACCTTC.